Detailed here is one TCR beta chain. Its antigen is undetermined. Trimming took 0 bases from V and 11 from J, leaving 14 bases between them. The CDR3 extends over 14 amino acids. Looked up from germline, CDR1 is LGHDT and CDR2 is YNNKEL (reference sequence). This specimen comes from a study of human T cells and chemical hapten exposure. Background on the study: Patients were given diphenylcyclopropenone on the scalp weekly across the roughly 25-week study.

Study-wide points: Positive correlation was observed between PT1 expanded TCR counts and patch test score. Expanded TCRs formed significantly more large CDR3 similarity clusters than controls.

Unique molecular identifiers were affixed to discrete cDNA molecules within the library. Via MiXCR, TCRdb re-called the RACE reads, giving one row per CDR3 protein. The table shows nearly 350,000 distinct CDR3 sequences, with around 7% occurring only once. This sample's time point: patch test 1, 2 weeks after DPC sensitization. The treatment here: therapeutic diphenylcyclopropenone sensitization with weekly scalp DPC. The chain has TRBV3-1 and TRBJ1-5; possibly TRBD1 for D (6 bases). The material sequenced was whole blood, taken in connection with sensitization to the hapten diphenylcyclopropenone (DPC). This TCR was recovered from a young woman with alopecia areata. Some clones in this sample may be carry-over from other donors' samples. This chain's CDR3 is CASSQEGGQGAQHF. The CDR3 nucleotides read TGTGCCAGCAGCCAAGAGGGGGGGCAAGGAGCCCAGCATTTT.